The clone carrying this TCR beta chain came up many times. The target antigen is unknown. This sample stems from a study of CD8 T cells in ankylosing spondylitis. General study points: Disease-linked clones had a CD8+ phenotype and relatively low frequency in peripheral blood. Before this, some motif variants had been reported in reactive arthritis synovial fluid and blood. Typical of ankylosing spondylitis blood, it appeared, was a TCR beta motif of under 10 highly homologous variants. Matched synovial fluid from ankylosing spondylitis patients was reported to be enriched for disease-linked clones.

Unmatched junction bases numbered 4, after V lost 6 bases and J lost 1 base. The CDR3 is 15 amino acids. Quantitative 5'-RACE with molecular barcodes generated TCR beta libraries. TCRdb reanalysed the 5' RACE reads using MiXCR and keeps one entry per CDR3 protein. Of around 770,000 distinct CDR3 sequences in the sample, about 11% were seen once. The rearrangement links TRBV12-3 or TRBV12-4 to TRBJ2-2; 8 bases are a match to TRBD2. Source material: blood, either unsorted or a sorted T cell fraction (not recorded which). This TCR was sampled from a male donor with ankylosing spondylitis. CDR3 in amino acids: CASSAGGRNTGELFF. In DNA form, the CDR3 reads TGTGCCAGCAGCGCGGGGGGCCGGAACACCGGGGAGCTGTTTTTT.